This T cell receptor beta chain was documented in a study of blood T cells in healthy people across ages. Trimming removed 2 bases at V and 3 bases at J, with 16 bases between. Germline V CDR1 and CDR2: MNHNY, SVGAGI (reference sequence). CDR3 length equals 16 residues. Through a sample-barcoded 5' primer and a J-beta primer mix, a second PCR was run for roughly 7 to 12 cycles. TCRdb re-analysed the 5' RACE reads in MiXCR, keeping a single row per CDR3 protein. The repertoire holds fewer than 900,000 distinct CDR3 sequences, with 49% as singletons. This rearrangement joins TRBV6-6 to TRBJ2-5; the D gene is possibly TRBD1 (6 bases). This receptor was identified in an older woman in good health. The source material was blood. The CDR3 loop reads CASSYDYPGQEETQYF. The CDR3 DNA is TGTGCCAGCAGTTACGACTACCCGGGACAAGAAGAGACCCAGTACTTC.